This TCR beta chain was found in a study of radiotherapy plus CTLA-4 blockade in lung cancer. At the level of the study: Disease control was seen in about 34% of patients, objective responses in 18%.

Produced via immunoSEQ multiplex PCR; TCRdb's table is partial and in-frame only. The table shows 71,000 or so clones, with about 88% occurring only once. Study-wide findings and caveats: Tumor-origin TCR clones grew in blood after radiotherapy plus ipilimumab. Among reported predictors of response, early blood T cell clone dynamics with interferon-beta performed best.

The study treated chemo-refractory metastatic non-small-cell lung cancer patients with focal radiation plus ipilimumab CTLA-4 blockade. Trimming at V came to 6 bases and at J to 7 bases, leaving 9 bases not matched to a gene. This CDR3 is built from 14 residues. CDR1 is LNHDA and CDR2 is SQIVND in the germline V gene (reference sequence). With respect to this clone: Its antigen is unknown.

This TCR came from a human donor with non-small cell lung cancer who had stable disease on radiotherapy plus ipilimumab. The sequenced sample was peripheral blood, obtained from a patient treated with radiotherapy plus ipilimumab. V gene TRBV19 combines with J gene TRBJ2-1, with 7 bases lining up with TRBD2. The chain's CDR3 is CASRPGLKVNEQFF. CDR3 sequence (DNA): TGTGCCAGTAGACCGGGACTAAAGGTTAATGAGCAGTTCTTC.